The 9 T cell receptor beta chains presented below share a single source sample, sequenced in a study of blood T cell repertoires in COVID-19. Sequencing was performed with immunoSEQ multiplex PCR; in TCRdb, only in-frame clones are kept and a portion is missing. This table holds 300,000 to 400,000 clones, 75% to 90% found once. The specimen sequenced was PBMCs or T cells enriched from blood (not recorded which). These TCRs come from a man aged 18-30 years who had recovered from COVID-19.

This chain uses TRBV18 with TRBJ2-7; 9 nucleotides match TRBD2. J gave up 2 bases and V 3 bases, and 5 bases lay outside the gene matches. The CDR3 sequence is 15 residues long. Germline CDR1 is KGHSH and CDR2 is LQKENI. The CDR3 region has the DNA TGTGCCAGCTCACCCGAAGCGGGAGGACCCTACGAGCAGTACTTC. Translation gives CASSPEAGGPYEQYF.

The chain employs TRBV19 and TRBJ1-5, with D perhaps matching TRBD1 (5 bases). This CDR3 has 12 amino acids. Germline CDR1 is LNHDA and CDR2 is SQIVND (reference sequence). The germline V and J ends were trimmed by 1 base and 9 bases, with 7 bases remaining between them. The CDR3 here is CASSIGGGPQHF. The CDR3 DNA reads as TGTGCCAGTAGTATAGGGGGGGGGCCCCAGCATTTT. The full variable domain, rest sourced from reference TRBV19 and TRBJ1-5, is DGGITQSPKYLFRKEGQNVTLSCEQNLNHDAMYWYRQDPGQGLRLIYYSQIVNDFQKGDIAEGYSVSREKKESFPLTVTSAQKNPTAFYLCASSIGGGPQHFGDGTRLSIL.

The V call is TRBV5-1, the J call TRBJ2-1; no clear D. Germline loops: CDR1 SGHRS, CDR2 YFSETQ. Trimming took off 0 bases at V and 2 bases at J, with 9 bases between the two ends. The CDR3 runs 15 residues. Written as DNA, the CDR3 is TGCGCCAGCAGCTTGGCCGTAGACACCTACAATGAGCAGTTCTTC. This sequence encodes CASSLAVDTYNEQFF.

The J gene is TRBJ2-1, the V gene TRBV4-3; D possibly corresponds to TRBD2 (5 bases). In germline, CDR1 is LGHNA, CDR2 YSLEER. Trimming removed 1 base at V and 8 bases at J, with 12 bases between. The CDR3 sequence is 14 residues long. In nucleotides, the CDR3 is TGCGCCAGCAGCCAAGGTCGGGAATACGATGAGCAGTTCTTC. It translates to CASSQGREYDEQFF.

V is TRBV14 and J is TRBJ2-2; tentative D call: TRBD2 (6 bases). The CDR3 has 15 amino acids. Germline V gene sequence: CDR1 SGHDN, CDR2 FVKESK. Trimming pared 6 bases from V and 2 bases from J, leaving 13 bases between. The DNA of the CDR3 is TGTGCCAGCAGTAGGGAGGTCTTAAACACCGGGGAGCTGTTTTTT. It yields the protein CASSREVLNTGELFF.

As DNA, the CDR3 is TGTGCCACATACTCGCAGAACACTGAAGCTTTCTTT. It translates to CATYSQNTEAFF. The J gene is TRBJ1-1, the V gene TRBV21-1. TRBV21-1 is annotated as a pseudogene. The CDR3 is 12 residues long.

The V call is TRBV27, the J call TRBJ2-2, with D possibly TRBD1 on 6 matching bases. This CDR3 is 14 amino acids long. Germline V gene lookup returns CDR1 MNHEY and CDR2 SMNVEV (reference sequence). The V and J ends lost 1 base and 11 bases respectively, with 14 bases between them. Here the CDR3 reads CASSLYSEGVELFF. CDR3 DNA: TGTGCCAGCAGTTTATACTCTGAGGGGGTTGAGCTGTTTTTT.

The chain joins TRBV7-2 to TRBJ2-1, with 8 bases aligning to TRBD2. With V trimmed by 1 base and J by 9 bases, 5 bases remained unmatched. CDR3 length equals 14 residues. Germline CDR1 and CDR2: SGHTA and FQGNSA. The CDR3 region has the DNA TGTGCCAGCAGCTTAGTTCGGGGGGGGACTGAGCAGTTCTTC. Amino acid sequence: CASSLVRGGTEQFF.

To note about this clone: In the same sample, other DNA sequences code for this CDR3. The J gene is TRBJ1-3, the V gene TRBV6-5; tentative D call: TRBD1 (5 bases). V shed 6 bases and J shed 0 bases, with 12 bases lying between them. The germline V gene has CDR1 MNHEY and CDR2 SVGAGI. The CDR3 sequence is 15 residues long. The CDR3 coding sequence is TGTGCCAGCAGCCTCGGGGGGTACTCTGGAAACACCATATATTTT. Its protein is CASSLGGYSGNTIYF.